This T cell receptor beta chain was retrieved from a study of control samples from healthy donors and cancer patients. The V and J ends lost 4 bases and 2 bases, in that order; junction bases with no gene match: 10. The CDR3 spans 16 residues. Germline values: CDR1 SGHRS, CDR2 YFSETQ. Sequenced by immunoSEQ multiplex PCR; TCRdb stores in-frame clones only, minus some. Here the sample spans 40,000 or so clones, around 88% being singletons. What was sequenced was PBMCs. The sequence was obtained from an older woman with lung cancer. The V and J genes are TRBV5-1 and TRBJ2-3; 7 bases line up with TRBD2. The DNA of the CDR3 is TGCGCCAGCAGCACTAACGCGGGGGTTGACACAGATACGCAGTATTTT. Protein sequence: CASSTNAGVDTDTQYF. The full variable domain, rest sourced from reference TRBV5-1 and TRBJ2-3, is KAGVTQTPRYLIKTRGQQVTLSCSPISGHRSVSWYQQTPGQGLQFLFEYFSETQRNKGNFPGRFSGRQFSNSRSEMNVSTLELGDSALYLCASSTNAGVDTDTQYFGPGTRLTVL.